This T cell receptor beta chain originates from a study of blood T cell repertoires in COVID-19. Overall study context: The United States, Italy and Spain were the sources of the acute and convalescent COVID-19 samples.

This CDR3 has 14 amino acids. Trimming removed 5 bases at V and 1 base at J, with 12 bases between. The germline gives CDR1 MNHEY, CDR2 SVGAGI. As handled by the study authors: Reference gene primers were amplified, and this amplification served to estimate nucleated cell counts. Clones were sequenced by immunoSEQ multiplex PCR, and TCRdb holds only the in-frame ones, with some missing. V and J calls and clone size are those listed in that table; D and trimming were worked out from the DNA. This table has a few hundred thousand clones, roughly 90% appearing once. The study recruited people aged 18 to 89 years across approximately 24 US areas. Resolution of symptoms, clearance, or two negative PCRs was present in recovered Cohort 3 donors.

The origin of this receptor is a woman aged 40 to 49 who had recovered from COVID-19. The chain is built from TRBV6-5 and TRBJ2-7, with a weak D call TRBD1 (5 bases). Source material: PBMCs or T cells enriched from blood (not recorded which). CDR3 bases: TGTGCCAGCAGTCGGGCAGGGAATTCCTACGAGCAGTACTTC. This gives the protein CASSRAGNSYEQYF.